A single sample gave rise to the 15 T cell receptor beta chains below, sequenced in a study of PD-L1 blockade in urothelial cancer. Using immunoSEQ multiplex PCR, the repertoire was profiled, and TCRdb retains in-frame clones only, with some absent. The sample contains about 81,000 clones, about 82% of which appear only once. This sample's time point: pretreatment peripheral blood. The starting material was PBMCs, obtained around atezolizumab (anti-PD-L1) treatment. The receptors derive from a man between 40 and 49 years old with urothelial cancer.

V gene TRBV7-9 combines with J gene TRBJ2-7; perhaps TRBD2 as D (5 bases). CDR1 and CDR2 (germline): SEHNR, FQNEAQ (reference sequence). Trimming stripped 4 bases from V and 2 bases from J, with 18 bases between. This CDR3 has 16 residues. The chain's CDR3 is CASSSLRSGIPYEQYF. Here the CDR3 DNA reads TGTGCCAGCAGCTCACTAAGGTCCGGGATTCCCTACGAGCAGTACTTC.

A single count supports this clone. The CDR3 is CASSPGQRSYEQYF. CDR3 DNA sequence: TGTGCCAGCAGTCCAGGACAGCGCTCCTACGAGCAGTACTTC. The chain has TRBV28 and TRBJ2-7; D may be TRBD1 (6 bases). CDR1 and CDR2 from the germline V gene are MDHEN and SYDVKM. Trimming took 5 bases from V and 0 from J, leaving 11 bases between them. The CDR3 spans 14 residues.

The J gene is TRBJ2-7, the V gene TRBV27; no firm D call. Germline values: CDR1 MNHEY, CDR2 SMNVEV (reference sequence). V was clipped by 7 bases and J by 3 bases, with 7 bases between them. CDR3 length equals 11 residues. The CDR3 nucleotides read TGTGCCAGCATGAGGTACTACGAGCAGTACTTC. It encodes CASMRYYEQYF.

This rearrangement joins TRBV28 to TRBJ1-1; D gene ambiguous. This CDR3 comprises 17 residues. Germline lookup yields CDR1 MDHEN and CDR2 SYDVKM. Trimming shortened V by 3 bases and J by 4 bases, and 21 bases separated the two germline ends. CDR3 DNA: TGTGCCAGCAGTTTTAATAGGTGGGCCCTGCTTTTCACTGAAGCTTTCTTT. Its protein is CASSFNRWALLFTEAFF.

The chain combines TRBV2 with TRBJ2-7, with D perhaps matching TRBD1 (5 bases). Trimming stripped 0 bases from V and 7 bases from J, with 19 bases between. The CDR3 loop spans 16 amino acids. The germline CDR1 and CDR2 sequences are SNHLY and FYNNEI. The CDR3 DNA sequence: TGTGCCAGCAGTGAAGCCACTGAAACAGGATCCGGAGAGCAGTACTTC. Its protein is CASSEATETGSGEQYF.

This clone showed up just a few times. V usage is TRBV5-1 and J usage is TRBJ2-1, with 10 positions matching TRBD1. V was pared by 5 bases and J by 2 bases, with 7 bases of the junction left unmatched. The CDR3 extends over 16 amino acids. Germline CDR1 SGHRS, CDR2 YFSETQ. CDR3 in amino acids: CASSPAGTGAYNEQFF. The CDR3 DNA reads as TGCGCCAGCAGTCCGGCCGGGACAGGGGCCTACAATGAGCAGTTCTTC. The variable domain in full, with the rest retrieved from reference TRBV5-1 and TRBJ2-1, is KAGVTQTPRYLIKTRGQQVTLSCSPISGHRSVSWYQQTPGQGLQFLFEYFSETQRNKGNFPGRFSGRQFSNSRSEMNVSTLELGDSALYLCASSPAGTGAYNEQFFGPGTRLTVL.

The rearrangement joins TRBV28 to TRBJ1-5; tentatively, D is TRBD1 (6 bases). Germline CDR1 is MDHEN and CDR2 is SYDVKM. The CDR3 spans 15 residues. Trimming cost V 6 bases and J 7 bases, with 19 bases left between them. This chain's CDR3 is CASSLLEGGEQPQHF. CDR3 nucleotide sequence: TGTGCCAGCAGCCTATTGGAGGGGGGGGAGCAGCCCCAGCATTTT.

This clone was found once. The J gene is TRBJ2-7, the V gene TRBV11-2; 7 nucleotides align to TRBD1. This CDR3 comprises 14 residues. Germline trimming cut 3 bases from V and 4 bases from J; bases unmatched to any gene: 6. Germline V gene lookup returns CDR1 SGHAT and CDR2 FQNNGV. DNA for the CDR3: TGTGCCAGCAGCTTGGGACAGATTTTTTACGAGCAGTACTTC. Its translation is CASSLGQIFYEQYF.

The gene calls are TRBV28 and TRBJ1-2; the match to TRBD1 covers 11 bases. CDR1 is MDHEN, CDR2 SYDVKM, per germline. V was pared by 7 bases and J by 5 bases, with 15 bases of the junction left unmatched. This CDR3 comprises 17 residues. The CDR3 nucleotides read TGTGCCAGCATCCCCGTAGGACAGGGGGCGTTTAGGTATGGCTACACCTTC. Protein sequence: CASIPVGQGAFRYGYTF.

The chain links TRBV5-1 to TRBJ2-7, with TRBD1 matching over 12 bases. Unmatched junction bases numbered 6, after V lost 0 bases and J lost 5 bases. The CDR3 is 16 residues long. Germline V gene lookup returns CDR1 SGHRS and CDR2 YFSETQ. The CDR3 region has the DNA TGCGCCAGCAGCTTGGAGTCCGGGACAGGGGGCAACGAGCAGTACTTC. It encodes CASSLESGTGGNEQYF.

The chain joins TRBV4-3 to TRBJ2-2; D gene unclear. Trimming shortened V by 1 base and J by 5 bases, and 8 bases separated the two germline ends. The germline gives CDR1 LGHNA, CDR2 YSLEER. CDR3 length: 14 amino acids. CDR3 in DNA: TGCGCCAGCAGCCAAGTCCCGGTAACCGGGGAGCTGTTTTTT. This encodes CASSQVPVTGELFF.

The rearrangement joins TRBV5-5 to TRBJ1-2, with D possibly being TRBD1 (5 bases). The ends were cut back, 0 bases at V and 7 bases at J, with 13 bases in the middle. The CDR3 runs 14 residues. Germline loops: CDR1 SGHKS, CDR2 YYEKEE (reference sequence). CDR3 sequence reads: CASSLAGDRGGYTF. The CDR3 DNA is TGTGCCAGCAGCTTGGCCGGTGACAGAGGTGGCTACACCTTC.

This sequence joins TRBV6-1 and TRBJ2-7; perhaps TRBD1 as D (6 bases). The CDR3 has 14 residues. The V end lost 7 bases, the J end lost 0 bases, and 13 bases lay between the germline ends. CDR1 is MNHNS and CDR2 is SASEGT in the germline V gene. In DNA form, the CDR3 reads TGTGCCAGCATCAAAGGGGACACCTCCTACGAGCAGTACTTC. Amino acids: CASIKGDTSYEQYF.

The V and J genes are TRBV7-2 and TRBJ1-5, with D possibly TRBD1 on 5 matching bases. Germline V CDR1 and CDR2: SGHTA, FQGNSA. There are 14 residues in the CDR3. The V end lost 4 bases, the J end lost 5 bases, and 12 bases lay between the germline ends. CDR3 sequence: CASSSRGEHQPQHF. In DNA, the CDR3 is TGTGCCAGCAGCTCCCGGGGGGAGCATCAGCCCCAGCATTTT.

Written as DNA, the CDR3 is TGTGCCAGCAGCTTAGAGGCAGGGGCATACACTGAAGCTTTCTTT. It is translated as CASSLEAGAYTEAFF. This chain uses TRBV5-6 with TRBJ1-1; weak D call: TRBD1 (6 bases). The CDR3 covers 15 residues. In germline, CDR1 is SGHDT, CDR2 YYEEEE. V was shortened by 2 bases and J by 3 bases, with 14 bases between the two germline ends.